Listed here is a single T cell receptor (beta chain). Its antigen is not known. This CDR3 is built from 15 residues. The V end lost 2 bases, the J end lost 1 base, and 12 bases lay between the germline ends. The germline V gene encodes CDR1 SGDLS and CDR2 YYNGEE. The repertoire was sequenced with immunoSEQ multiplex PCR; TCRdb's copy has only in-frame clones and lacks some. This sample has roughly 140,000 clones, with about 91% found just once. The data stem from a study of T cell responses to AZD1222 COVID-19 vaccine. Study-level findings and limits: Reports say nearly half of spike-specific TCRs go after unmutated variant regions.

This TCR was sampled from an adult in good health. Here the sequenced sample was peripheral blood, taken on day 0 of MenACWY control vaccination. The rearrangement links TRBV9 to TRBJ1-1; D gene ambiguous. CDR3: CASSVISRGNTEAFF. In nucleotides, the CDR3 is TGTGCCAGCAGCGTGATAAGCCGGGGGAACACTGAAGCTTTCTTT.